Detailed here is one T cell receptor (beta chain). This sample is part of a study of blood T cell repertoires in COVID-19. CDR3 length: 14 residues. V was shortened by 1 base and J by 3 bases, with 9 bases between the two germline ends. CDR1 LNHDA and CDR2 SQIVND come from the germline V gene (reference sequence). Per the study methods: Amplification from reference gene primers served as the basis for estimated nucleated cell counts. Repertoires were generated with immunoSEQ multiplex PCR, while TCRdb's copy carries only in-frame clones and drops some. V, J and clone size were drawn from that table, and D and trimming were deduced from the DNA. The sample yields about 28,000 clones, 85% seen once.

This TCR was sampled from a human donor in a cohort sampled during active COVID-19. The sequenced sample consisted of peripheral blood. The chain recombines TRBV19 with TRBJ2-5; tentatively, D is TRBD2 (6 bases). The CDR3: CASSIGGEEETQYF. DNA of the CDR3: TGTGCCAGTAGTATAGGGGGGGAGGAAGAGACCCAGTACTTC.